A single sample gave rise to the 23 T cell receptor beta chains below, sequenced in a study of regulatory T cells in long-lasting Graves disease. Documented time point: newly diagnosed GD, antithyroid drugs for less than 3 months. Extracted PBMC RNA gave rise to the TCR library. Arm-PCR of CDR3 regions with iRepertoire HTBI primers generated TCR beta libraries. TCRdb used MiXCR to reprocess the multiplex PCR reads, holding one entry per CDR3 protein. The top ten clones hold about 17% of a sample with fewer than 650,000 distinct CDR3 sequences, roughly 15% of them seen once. Separately, the same data were catalogued under a study of T cells in Graves' hyperthyroidism and ophthalmopathy.

Sequencing used peripheral blood mononuclear cells (PBMCs), obtained at new diagnosis, from a patient treated with antithyroid drugs. These receptors came from a woman aged 25-40 years with Graves disease.

Note on this clonotype: A much bigger clone sits one base away, suggesting this may be a read error. V gene TRBV12-3 or TRBV12-4 combines with J gene TRBJ2-1; 9 bases line up with TRBD2. The CDR3 loop spans 20 amino acids. J gave up 4 bases and V 3 bases, and 19 bases lay outside the gene matches. The CDR3 sequence: CASSLGGPAGGGALYNEQFF. In nucleotides, the CDR3 is TGTGCCAGCAGTTTGGGGGGACCAGCGGGAGGTGGGGCCCTATACAATGAGCAGTTCTTC.

This clonotype was seen repeatedly, ten times or more. The rearrangement links TRBV7-2 to TRBJ2-5; 8 nucleotides align to TRBD2. Trimming at V came to 1 base and at J to 7 bases, leaving 11 bases not matched to a gene. Per germline, CDR1 SGHTA and CDR2 FQGNSA. The CDR3 has 16 amino acids. CDR3: CASSLGIAGPTRTQYF. The DNA for the CDR3 is TGTGCCAGCAGCTTAGGGATAGCGGGGCCGACCCGGACCCAGTACTTC.

This clonotype was seen at least ten times. The chain links TRBV6-5 to TRBJ2-1; 13 bases map to TRBD2. Looked up from germline, CDR1 is MNHEY and CDR2 is SVGAGI. The CDR3 length is 16 residues. Trimming at V came to 4 bases and at J to 7 bases, leaving 7 bases not matched to a gene. DNA for the CDR3: TGTGCCAGCAGTTTACTAGCGGGAGGGAAGGGTAATGAGCAGTTCTTC. This sequence encodes CASSLLAGGKGNEQFF.

This clonotype was detected ten times or more. J is TRBJ2-1 and V is TRBV11-3, with D possibly being TRBD2 (5 bases). Trimming removed 1 base at V and 7 bases at J, with 14 bases between. There are 15 residues in the CDR3. Germline CDR1 reads SGHNT; CDR2 reads YENEEA. CDR3 sequence reads: CASSLGQRAGNEQFF. The CDR3 region has the DNA TGTGCCAGCAGCTTAGGGCAGAGGGCAGGTAATGAGCAGTTCTTC.

This clonotype has at least ten counts. The chain joins TRBV7-2 to TRBJ2-7; 9 bases are shared with TRBD1. The CDR3 runs to 14 residues. The germline V gene encodes CDR1 SGHTA and CDR2 FQGNSA. Losses at the gene ends were 5 bases for V and 5 bases for J; bases not matched to a gene: 7. This CDR3 is CASSPRDRANEQYF. The CDR3 bases are TGTGCCAGCAGCCCCCGGGACAGGGCTAACGAGCAGTACTTC.

Worth noting for this clonotype: A much larger clone is a single base away; this may be a read error. The CDR3 nucleotides read TGTGCCACCAAAACCTCGACAGTAACGAATGAAAAACTGTTTTTT. Residues: CATKTSTVTNEKLFF. V and J are TRBV6-2 or TRBV6-3 and TRBJ1-4; possible D gene TRBD1, 5 bases. Trimming removed 10 bases from V and 5 bases from J, with 20 bases in between. The germline CDR1 and CDR2 sequences are MNHEY and SVGEGT. CDR3 size: 15 residues.

The chain recombines TRBV30 with TRBJ2-3; D remains unclear. V lost 1 base and J 2 bases, leaving 4 bases between the germline ends. The CDR3 has 12 amino acids. CDR1 is GTSNPN and CDR2 is SVGIG in the germline V gene (reference sequence). In nucleotides, the CDR3 is TGTGCCTGGAGTGGCCTCACAGATACGCAGTATTTT. Translating it yields CAWSGLTDTQYF.

In its sample, this clonotype was seen a few times. CDR3 sequence reads: CSASAGGVRNEQFF. CDR3 nucleotides: TGCAGTGCCTCCGCGGGAGGGGTAAGGAATGAGCAGTTCTTC. This chain joins TRBV20-1 and TRBJ2-1; TRBD2 matches 9 bases. This CDR3 spans 14 amino acids. Germline V gene sequence: CDR1 DFQATT, CDR2 SNEGSKA (reference sequence). The ends lost 6 bases at V and 7 bases at J; junction bases unmatched: 10.

The chain couples TRBV30 to TRBJ2-1; the match to TRBD2 covers 12 bases. The CDR3 length is 15 residues. Losses at the gene ends were 2 bases for V and 4 bases for J; bases not matched to a gene: 3. Germline V gives CDR1 GTSNPN, CDR2 SVGIG (reference sequence). Written as DNA, the CDR3 is TGTGCCTGGAGTCGCGGACTAGCGGGGTACAATGAGCAGTTCTTC. This codes for CAWSRGLAGYNEQFF.

V and J are TRBV20-1 and TRBJ2-7; the match to TRBD2 covers 9 bases. The germline CDR1 and CDR2 sequences are DFQATT and SNEGSKA (reference sequence). V was pared by 0 bases and J by 1 base, with 7 bases of the junction left unmatched. The CDR3 spans 16 residues. Here the CDR3 reads CSARDDSGGLSYEQYF. The DNA of the CDR3 is TGCAGTGCTAGAGATGACAGCGGGGGGTTATCCTACGAGCAGTACTTC.

Many counts were recorded for this clonotype. The chain combines TRBV6-5 with TRBJ1-4; D unclear. This CDR3 spans 12 amino acids. Per the germline V gene, CDR1 is MNHEY and CDR2 is SVGAGI. The ends were cut back, 0 bases at V and 8 bases at J, with 4 bases in the middle. The CDR3 loop is CASSYSREKLFF. CDR3 nucleotides: TGTGCCAGCAGTTACTCGAGGGAAAAACTGTTTTTT.

The chain is built from TRBV2 and TRBJ2-1; 8 bases agree with TRBD2. V gave up 7 bases and J gave up 3 bases; unmatched junction bases: 11. The germline CDR1 and CDR2 sequences are SNHLY and FYNNEI. This CDR3 region has 16 residues. CDR3 DNA: TGTGCCAGCATGGCGGGGGGAGCGGGGAGCTACAATGAGCAGTTCTTC. Its translation: CASMAGGAGSYNEQFF.

Points on this clonotype: The junction and the germline gene differ at one end; a read error may be behind it. The V gene is TRBV5-8, the J gene TRBJ2-1; D unclear. The germline V gene encodes CDR1 SGHTS and CDR2 YDEGEE. This CDR3 region has 13 residues. CDR3 loop: CASSTVSYNEQFF. In DNA, the CDR3 is TGCGCCAGCAGCACTGTCTCCTACAATGAGCAGTTCTTC.

The sample holds many counts of this clonotype. The chain joins TRBV5-1 to TRBJ1-1; tentatively, D is TRBD1 (5 bases). CDR1 is SGHRS, CDR2 YFSETQ, per germline. The CDR3 totals 14 residues. The ends were cut back, 5 bases at V and 3 bases at J, with 14 bases in the middle. The CDR3 region is CASRLRGFDTEAFF. CDR3 nucleotide sequence: TGCGCCAGCAGATTACGGGGGTTTGACACTGAAGCTTTCTTT.

A word on this clonotype: The junction shows a germline mismatch at one end, possibly a read error. V and J are TRBV28 and TRBJ1-1, with 9 bases lining up with TRBD1. The germline V gene has CDR1 MDHEN and CDR2 SYDVKM. The CDR3 is 17 amino acids. CDR3 region: CASSLQLGQGTDTEAFF. DNA for the CDR3: TGTGCCAGCAGTTTGCAACTTGGACAGGGGACGGATACTGAAGCTTTCTTC.

This clonotype was picked up many times. V gene TRBV7-9 combines with J gene TRBJ2-3; 9 bases fit TRBD2. The CDR3 loop spans 17 amino acids. The V gene's germline CDR1 is SEHNR and CDR2 FQNEAQ (reference sequence). V shed 0 bases and J 3 bases; nucleotides not matched to a gene: 7. CDR3 in amino acids: CASSLARSSGKTDTQYF. The DNA of the CDR3 is TGTGCCAGCAGCTTAGCACGGTCTAGCGGGAAGACAGATACGCAGTATTTT. Together with reference TRBV7-9 and TRBJ2-3, the CDR3 gives the full variable domain: DTGVSQNPRHKITKRGQNVTFRCDPISEHNRLYWYRQTLGQGPEFLTYFQNEAQLEKSRLLSDRFSAERPKGSFSTLEIQRTEQGDSAMYLCASSLARSSGKTDTQYFGPGTRLTVL.

This clonotype was found many times. J is TRBJ2-7 and V is TRBV28; D perhaps matches TRBD2 (6 bases). CDR3 length equals 15 residues. The V end lost 3 bases, the J end lost 3 bases, and 15 bases lay between the germline ends. The germline V gene has CDR1 MDHEN and CDR2 SYDVKM. As DNA, the CDR3 is TGTGCCAGCAGTTTCCCCCAGGGAGGACGCTACGAGCAGTACTTC. Encoded protein: CASSFPQGGRYEQYF. The variable domain in full, completed from reference TRBV28 and TRBJ2-7, reads DVKVTQSSRYLVKRTGEKVFLECVQDMDHENMFWYRQDPGLGLRLIYFSYDVKMKEKGDIPEGYSVSREKKERFSLILESASTNQTSMYLCASSFPQGGRYEQYFGPGTRLTVT.

This clonotype was counted at least ten times. V usage is TRBV28 and J usage is TRBJ1-2; the match to TRBD1 covers 7 bases. Germline loops: CDR1 MDHEN, CDR2 SYDVKM. The ends lost 6 bases at V and 4 bases at J; junction bases unmatched: 17. This CDR3 region has 17 residues. The CDR3 bases are TGTGCCAGCAGCCTAGGCCCGGGACAGCTGGAACTCTATGGCTACACCTTC. Translation gives CASSLGPGQLELYGYTF.

This clonotype was found many times. The chain couples TRBV6-9 to TRBJ2-7, with TRBD1 matching 9 bases. The CDR3 covers 16 residues. V gave up 3 bases and J gave up 4 bases; unmatched junction bases: 10. From germline, CDR1 is MNHGY and CDR2 SVAAGI. DNA for the CDR3: TGTGCCAGCAGTTACTCGAATCCGGGACAGGGTTACGAGCAGTACTTC. It translates to CASSYSNPGQGYEQYF.

This clonotype was observed at least ten times. J is TRBJ1-4 and V is TRBV27, with unresolved D. V lost 6 bases and J lost 4, with 15 bases in between. Germline assignment: CDR1 MNHEY and CDR2 SMNVEV (reference sequence). CDR3 length: 15 residues. CDR3 sequence reads: CASSQGKGRNEKLFF. CDR3 in DNA: TGTGCCAGCAGCCAAGGGAAAGGGCGTAATGAAAAACTGTTTTTT.

This clonotype came up many times. V and J are TRBV7-2 and TRBJ1-2; weak D call: TRBD1 (6 bases). The CDR3 is 15 amino acids. CDR1 is SGHTA and CDR2 is FQGNSA in the germline V gene. V lost 2 bases, J lost 8 bases, and 18 bases lay in between. In DNA, the CDR3 is TGTGCCAGCAGCTTAAGGCCGGGGGGCGTTGAGGGCTACACCTTC. This gives the protein CASSLRPGGVEGYTF.

In its sample, this clonotype was seen a few times. The chain employs TRBV3-1 and TRBJ2-1; TRBD1 might be the D (6 bases). The CDR3 has 15 amino acids. Germline loops: CDR1 LGHDT, CDR2 YNNKEL (reference sequence). V gave up 8 bases and J gave up 4 bases, with 18 bases separating them. CDR3 region: CASRKAGTSYNEQFF. DNA for the CDR3: TGTGCCAGCCGGAAGGCCGGGACATCTTACAATGAGCAGTTCTTC.

This clonotype has a handful of counts. J is TRBJ1-6 and V is TRBV7-2; D perhaps matches TRBD1 (5 bases). CDR3 length: 13 residues. The V and J ends lost 1 base and 9 bases respectively, with 7 bases between them. Germline assignment: CDR1 SGHTA and CDR2 FQGNSA. The CDR3 reads CASSLGRGSPLHF. The CDR3 coding sequence is TGTGCCAGCAGCTTAGGGAGGGGTTCACCCCTCCACTTT.